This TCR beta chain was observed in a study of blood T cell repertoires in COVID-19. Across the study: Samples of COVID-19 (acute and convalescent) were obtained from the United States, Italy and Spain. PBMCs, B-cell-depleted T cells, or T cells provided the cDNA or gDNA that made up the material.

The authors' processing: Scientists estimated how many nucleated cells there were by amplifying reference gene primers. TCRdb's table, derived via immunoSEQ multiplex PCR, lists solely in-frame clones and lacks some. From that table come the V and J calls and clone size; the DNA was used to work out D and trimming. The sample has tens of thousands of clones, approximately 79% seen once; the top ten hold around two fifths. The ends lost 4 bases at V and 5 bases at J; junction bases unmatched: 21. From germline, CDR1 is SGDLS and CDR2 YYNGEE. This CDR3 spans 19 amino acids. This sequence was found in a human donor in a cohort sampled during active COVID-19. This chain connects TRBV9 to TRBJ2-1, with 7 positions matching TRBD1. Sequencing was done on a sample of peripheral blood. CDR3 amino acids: CASSSRTGQKPGKNNEQFF. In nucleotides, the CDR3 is TGTGCCAGCAGCTCCCGGACAGGACAGAAACCCGGAAAGAACAATGAGCAGTTCTTC. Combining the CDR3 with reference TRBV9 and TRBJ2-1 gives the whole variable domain DSGVTQTPKHLITATGQRVTLRCSPRSGDLSVYWYQQSLDQGLQFLIQYYNGEERAKGNILERFSAQQFPDLHSELNLSSLELGDSALYFCASSSRTGQKPGKNNEQFFGPGTRLTVL.